The source of this T cell receptor beta chain is a study of blood T cells in healthy people across ages. Through a sample-barcoded 5' primer and a J-beta primer mix, a second PCR was run for roughly 7 to 12 cycles. One entry per CDR3 protein results from TCRdb running MiXCR on the 5' RACE reads. Here the sample spans 750,000 to 950,000 distinct CDR3 sequences, approximately 55% being singletons. In each sample, at least 7 million PBMCs were isolated. This clonotype came up a few times. The receptor was isolated from a man older than 75 in good health. Sequenced sample: blood.

CDR3 DNA sequence: TGCAGCGTTGAACTCAGCGGGGCAGGAACCGGGGAGCTGTTTTTT. Translation gives CSVELSGAGTGELFF. This sequence joins TRBV29-1 and TRBJ2-2; 7 positions match TRBD2. CDR1 and CDR2 (germline): SQVTM, ANQGSEA. The ends lost 2 bases at V and 5 bases at J; junction bases unmatched: 8. The CDR3 is made up of 15 amino acids.